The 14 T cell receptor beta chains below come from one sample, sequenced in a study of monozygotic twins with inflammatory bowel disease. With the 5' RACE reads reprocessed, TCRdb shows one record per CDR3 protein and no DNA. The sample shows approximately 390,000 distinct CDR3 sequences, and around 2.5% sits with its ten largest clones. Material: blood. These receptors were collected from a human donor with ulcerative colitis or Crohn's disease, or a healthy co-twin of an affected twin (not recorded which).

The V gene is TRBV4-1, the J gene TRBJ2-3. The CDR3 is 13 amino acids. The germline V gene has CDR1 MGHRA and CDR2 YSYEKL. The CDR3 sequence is CASSQESLSPQYF.

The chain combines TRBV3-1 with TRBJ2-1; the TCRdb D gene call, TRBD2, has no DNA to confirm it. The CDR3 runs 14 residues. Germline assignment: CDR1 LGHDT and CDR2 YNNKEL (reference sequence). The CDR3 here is CASSQERGGTSQFF.

CDR3: CSAPGLAGGSDTQYF. The V call is TRBV29-1, the J call TRBJ2-3; with no DNA, the TCRdb D assignment of TRBD2 cannot be verified. Germline V gives CDR1 SQVTM, CDR2 ANQGSEA. The CDR3 has 15 amino acids.

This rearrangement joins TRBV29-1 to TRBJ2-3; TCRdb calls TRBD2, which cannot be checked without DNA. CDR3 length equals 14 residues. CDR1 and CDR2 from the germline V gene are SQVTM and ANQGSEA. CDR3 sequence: CSVGLAGITDTQYF.

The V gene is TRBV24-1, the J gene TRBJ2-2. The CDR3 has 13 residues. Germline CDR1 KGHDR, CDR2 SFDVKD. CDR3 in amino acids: CATSDDSYGELFF.

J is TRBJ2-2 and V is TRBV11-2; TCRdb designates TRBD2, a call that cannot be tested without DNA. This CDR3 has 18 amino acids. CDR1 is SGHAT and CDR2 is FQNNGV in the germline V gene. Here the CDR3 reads CASSLPGGLARSTGELFF.

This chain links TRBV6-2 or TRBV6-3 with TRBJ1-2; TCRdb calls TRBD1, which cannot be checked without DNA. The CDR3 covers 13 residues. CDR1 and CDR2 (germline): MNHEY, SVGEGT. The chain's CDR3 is CAISRAGNYGYTF.

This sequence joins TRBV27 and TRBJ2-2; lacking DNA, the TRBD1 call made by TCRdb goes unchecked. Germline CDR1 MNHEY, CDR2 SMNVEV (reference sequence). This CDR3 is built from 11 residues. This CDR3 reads CASRYAGELFF.

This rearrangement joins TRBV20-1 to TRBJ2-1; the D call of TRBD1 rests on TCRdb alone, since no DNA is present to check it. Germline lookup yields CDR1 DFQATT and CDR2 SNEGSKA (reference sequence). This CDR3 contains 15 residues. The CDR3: CSAALEGVPYNEQFF.

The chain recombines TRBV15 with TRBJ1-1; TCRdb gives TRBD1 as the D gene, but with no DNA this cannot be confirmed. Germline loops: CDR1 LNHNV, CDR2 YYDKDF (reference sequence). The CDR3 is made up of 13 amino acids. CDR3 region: CATSRDPRPEAFF.

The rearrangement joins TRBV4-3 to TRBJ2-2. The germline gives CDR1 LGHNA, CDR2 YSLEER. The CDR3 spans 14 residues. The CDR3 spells CASSQVASTGELFF.

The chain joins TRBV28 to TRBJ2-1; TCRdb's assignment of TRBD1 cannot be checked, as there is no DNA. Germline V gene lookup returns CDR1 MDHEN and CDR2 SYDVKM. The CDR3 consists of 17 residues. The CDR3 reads CASSPPTGSRRYNEQFF.

The CDR3 spells CSARPATVLLSTDTQYF. This rearrangement joins TRBV20-1 to TRBJ2-3; checking the TCRdb D call of TRBD1 is not possible without DNA. CDR1 and CDR2 (germline): DFQATT, SNEGSKA (reference sequence). The CDR3 sequence is 17 residues long.

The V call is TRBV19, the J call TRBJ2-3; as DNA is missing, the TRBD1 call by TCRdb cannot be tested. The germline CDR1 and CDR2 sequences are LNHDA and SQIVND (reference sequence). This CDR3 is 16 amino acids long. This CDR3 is CASTPSSQGSLDTQYF.